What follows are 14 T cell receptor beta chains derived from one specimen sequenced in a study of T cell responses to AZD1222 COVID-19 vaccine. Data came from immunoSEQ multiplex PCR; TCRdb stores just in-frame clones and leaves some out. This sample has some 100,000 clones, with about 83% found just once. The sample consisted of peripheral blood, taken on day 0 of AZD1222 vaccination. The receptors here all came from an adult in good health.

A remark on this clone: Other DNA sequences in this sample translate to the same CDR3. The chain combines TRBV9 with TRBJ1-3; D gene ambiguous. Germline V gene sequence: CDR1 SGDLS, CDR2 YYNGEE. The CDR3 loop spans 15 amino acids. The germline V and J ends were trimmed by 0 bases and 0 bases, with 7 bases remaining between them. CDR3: CASSVGGGSGNTIYF. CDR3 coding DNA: TGTGCCAGCAGCGTAGGCGGAGGCTCTGGAAACACCATATATTTT.

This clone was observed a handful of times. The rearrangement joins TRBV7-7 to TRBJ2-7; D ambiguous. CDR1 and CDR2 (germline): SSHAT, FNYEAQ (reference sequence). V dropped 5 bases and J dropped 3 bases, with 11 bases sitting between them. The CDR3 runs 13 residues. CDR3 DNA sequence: TGTGCCAGCAGCCCGCAGGTTGGCTACGAGCAGTACTTC. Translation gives CASSPQVGYEQYF. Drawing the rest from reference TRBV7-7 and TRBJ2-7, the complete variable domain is GAGVSQSPRYKVTKRGQDVTLRCDPISSHATLYWYQQALGQGPEFLTYFNYEAQPDKSGLPSDRFSAERPEGSISTLTIQRTEQRDSAMYRCASSPQVGYEQYFGPGTRLTVT.

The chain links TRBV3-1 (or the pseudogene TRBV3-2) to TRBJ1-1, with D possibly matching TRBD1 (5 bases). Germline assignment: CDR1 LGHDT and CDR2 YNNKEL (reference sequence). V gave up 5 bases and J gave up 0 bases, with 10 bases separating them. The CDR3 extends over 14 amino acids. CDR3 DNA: TGTGCCAGCAGCTGGACATCCATGAACACTGAAGCTTTCTTT. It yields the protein CASSWTSMNTEAFF.

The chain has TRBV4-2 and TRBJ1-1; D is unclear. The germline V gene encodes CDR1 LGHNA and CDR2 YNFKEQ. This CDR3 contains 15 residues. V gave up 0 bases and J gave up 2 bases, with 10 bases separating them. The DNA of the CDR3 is TGTGCCAGCAGCCAAGATGGTTTCGGTAACACTGAAGCTTTCTTT. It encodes CASSQDGFGNTEAFF.

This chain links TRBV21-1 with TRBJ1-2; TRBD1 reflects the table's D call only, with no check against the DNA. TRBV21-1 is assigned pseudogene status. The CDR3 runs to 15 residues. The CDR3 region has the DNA TGTGCCAGCAGCCGTATGACAGGGAAGACGGATGGCTACACCTTC. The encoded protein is CASSRMTGKTDGYTF.

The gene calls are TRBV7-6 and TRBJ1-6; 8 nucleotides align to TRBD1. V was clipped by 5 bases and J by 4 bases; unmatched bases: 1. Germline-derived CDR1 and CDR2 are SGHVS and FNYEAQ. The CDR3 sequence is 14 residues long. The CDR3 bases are TGTGCCAGCAGCAGGGACAGGTATAATTCACCCCTCCACTTT. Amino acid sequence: CASSRDRYNSPLHF.

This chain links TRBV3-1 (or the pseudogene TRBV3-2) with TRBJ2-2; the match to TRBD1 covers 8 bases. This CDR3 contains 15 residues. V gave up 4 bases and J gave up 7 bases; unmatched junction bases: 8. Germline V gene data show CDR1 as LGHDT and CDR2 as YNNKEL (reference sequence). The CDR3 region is CASSPQGVVGGELFF. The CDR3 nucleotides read TGTGCCAGCAGCCCACAGGGGGTTGTTGGCGGGGAGCTGTTTTTT.

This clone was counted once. CDR3 protein: CSAKAGGYTF. DNA of the CDR3: TGCAGTGCCAAAGCCGGGGGCTACACCTTC. The chain has TRBV20-1 and TRBJ1-2, with D unresolved. Trimming stripped 6 bases from V and 8 bases from J, with 10 bases between. Germline V lookup: CDR1 DFQATT, CDR2 SNEGSKA (reference sequence). The CDR3 runs 10 residues.

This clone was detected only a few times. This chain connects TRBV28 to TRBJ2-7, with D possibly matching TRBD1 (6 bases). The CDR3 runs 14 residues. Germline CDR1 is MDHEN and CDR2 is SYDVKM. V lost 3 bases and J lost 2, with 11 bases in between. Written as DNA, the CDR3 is TGTGCCAGCAGTTTGACAGGTCCTACCTACGAGCAGTACTTC. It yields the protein CASSLTGPTYEQYF. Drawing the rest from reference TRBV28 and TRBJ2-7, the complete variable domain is DVKVTQSSRYLVKRTGEKVFLECVQDMDHENMFWYRQDPGLGLRLIYFSYDVKMKEKGDIPEGYSVSREKKERFSLILESASTNQTSMYLCASSLTGPTYEQYFGPGTRLTVT.

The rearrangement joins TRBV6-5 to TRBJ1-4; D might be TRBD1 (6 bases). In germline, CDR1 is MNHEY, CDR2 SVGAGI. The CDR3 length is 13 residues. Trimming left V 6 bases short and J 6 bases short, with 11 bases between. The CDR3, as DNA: TGTGCCAGCAGGGACAGTGCCGATGAAAAACTGTTTTTT. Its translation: CASRDSADEKLFF.

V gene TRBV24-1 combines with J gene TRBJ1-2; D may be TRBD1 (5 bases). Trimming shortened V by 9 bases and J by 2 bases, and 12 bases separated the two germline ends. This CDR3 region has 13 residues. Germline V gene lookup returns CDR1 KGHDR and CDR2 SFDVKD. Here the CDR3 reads CATRGAENYGYTF. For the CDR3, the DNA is TGTGCCACCCGAGGGGCCGAAAACTATGGCTACACCTTC.

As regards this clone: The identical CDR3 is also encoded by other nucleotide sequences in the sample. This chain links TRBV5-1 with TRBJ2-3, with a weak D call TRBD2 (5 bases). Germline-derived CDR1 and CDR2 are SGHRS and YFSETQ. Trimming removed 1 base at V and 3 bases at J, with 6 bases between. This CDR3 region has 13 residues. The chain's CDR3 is CASSLRRTDTQYF. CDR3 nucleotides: TGCGCCAGCAGCTTGAGGAGGACAGATACGCAGTATTTT.

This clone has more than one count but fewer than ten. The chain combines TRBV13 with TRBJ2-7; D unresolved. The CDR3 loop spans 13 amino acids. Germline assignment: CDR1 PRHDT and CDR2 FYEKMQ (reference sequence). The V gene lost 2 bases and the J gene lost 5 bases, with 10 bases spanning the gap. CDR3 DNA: TGTGCCAGCAGCTTAATGGCAGCGAACGAGCAGTACTTC. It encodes CASSLMAANEQYF.

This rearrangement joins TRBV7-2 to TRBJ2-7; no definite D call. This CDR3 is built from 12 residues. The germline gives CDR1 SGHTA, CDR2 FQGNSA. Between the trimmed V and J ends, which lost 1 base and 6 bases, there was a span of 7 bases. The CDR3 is CASSLDWFEQYF. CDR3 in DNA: TGTGCCAGCAGCTTAGATTGGTTCGAGCAGTACTTC.